Sequencing of this T cell receptor (beta chain) was carried out in a study of T cells in Graves' hyperthyroidism and ophthalmopathy. Graves' hyperthyroidism showing no ophthalmopathy progression within 18 months was considered stable. Fresh peripheral blood, around 9.3 ml, was the source of the PBMCs. Study-wide results and limits: A model using 13 V-J features told ophthalmopathy apart from stable hyperthyroidism.

The germline V gene encodes CDR1 ENHRY and CDR2 SYGVKD. V lost 5 bases to trimming and J lost 3 bases, with 10 bases between them. This CDR3 region has 13 residues. There are many counts of this clonotype. What it binds is unknown. Regions amplified from RNA transcripts were the TCR beta CDR3 regions. Using the HTBI primer set, a first-round RT-PCR was run on the TCR CDR3. From the multiplex PCR reads, TCRdb called clonotypes with MiXCR, one entry per CDR3 protein. Of approximately 590,000 distinct CDR3 sequences listed, around 16% were seen once; the top ten hold around 7.8%. The source of this sequence is a woman younger than 45 with Graves' hyperthyroidism. This chain joins TRBV10-3 and TRBJ2-5; D unclear. Sequenced sample: blood. CDR3 in amino acids: CAISFSREETQYF. CDR3 nucleotides: TGTGCCATCAGTTTCTCACGGGAAGAGACCCAGTACTTC.